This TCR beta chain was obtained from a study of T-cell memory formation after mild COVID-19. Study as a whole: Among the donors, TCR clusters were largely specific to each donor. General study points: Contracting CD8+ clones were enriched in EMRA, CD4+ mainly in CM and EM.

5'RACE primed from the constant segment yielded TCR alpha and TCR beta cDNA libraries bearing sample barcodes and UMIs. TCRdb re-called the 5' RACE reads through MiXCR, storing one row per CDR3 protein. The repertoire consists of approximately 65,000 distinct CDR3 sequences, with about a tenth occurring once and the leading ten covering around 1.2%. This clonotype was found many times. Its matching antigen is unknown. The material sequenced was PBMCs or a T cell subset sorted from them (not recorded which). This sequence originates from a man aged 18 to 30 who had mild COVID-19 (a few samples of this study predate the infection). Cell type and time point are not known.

The CDR3 loop is CASSESWEDQYF. The CDR3, as DNA: TGTGCCAGCAGTGAATCTTGGGAAGACCAGTACTTC. V and J are TRBV6-1 and TRBJ2-5; D is ambiguous. The CDR3 is made up of 12 amino acids. In germline, CDR1 is MNHNS, CDR2 SASEGT. V was clipped by 2 bases and J by 10 bases, with 11 bases between them.